This paragraph covers one T cell receptor (beta chain) sequence. The antigen it recognizes is unknown. No clone much larger than this one lies a single base away; base qualities are absent. This sample stems from a study of shared clonotypes between healthy human individuals (dated by TCRdb to 2020 to 2022). About the study as a whole: Two women and three men aged 18 to 49 years were included in the cohort. For each donor, CD4 naive and CD4 memory were each run on three plates, CD8 naive on two plates, and CD8 memory on one plate. Blood TCR repertoires of about five healthy adults were deeply sequenced to estimate repertoire size and the extent of clonotype sharing between individuals. Libraries were prepared and TCR repertoires were sequenced by different laboratories using diverse techniques, in order to increase sequencing depth and limit assay-specific biases. Between about 0.85 and 9.5 billion PBMCs per donor were obtained by leukapheresis. The full study reports these points: Clonotypes shared by all four sorted-subset donors showed higher generation probabilities than non-shared clonotypes. Sampling was restricted to blood, and TCR repertoires in tissue are likely to differ from TCR repertoires in blood. Naive subsets generally had larger estimated clonotype richness than memory subsets. Even with the large sequencing depth, rarefaction of the sorted-subset datasets indicated that sequencing was incomplete. The small number of donors limited the genetic and exposure-history diversity represented. When several donors were compared, the shared fraction of clonotypes was around 5.1% for naive CD4, 3.5% for naive CD8, roughly 2.5% for memory CD4, and 0.4% for memory CD8. Based on pairwise subsampling, the degree of clonotype sharing among donors was expected to be affected by sequencing depth.

The donors were healthy, HIV-negative adults who had no recently reported acute infections or vaccinations. All donors were Caucasian adults living in Nashville, Tennessee, USA. Magnetic negative selection was used to enrich CD4+ T cells, after which naive cells were positively selected on CD45RA and the negative fraction became the memory subset. After blood collection by leukapheresis, PBMCs were isolated using Ficoll-Histopaque density gradient centrifugation and then cryopreserved in the vapor phase of liquid nitrogen. Analytical flow cytometry was used to check the purity and quantity of every magnetically sorted T cell population. From each sorted fraction, genomic DNA was isolated and quantified by UV absorbance on a Nanodrop 2000c. Using the deep immunoSEQ assay, TCR CDR3 regions were amplified from genomic DNA by multiplex PCR. Genomic DNA extracted from each cell subset was distributed evenly over all wells of several immunoSEQ 96-well plates, and each plate served as one replicate. For sorted subsets, approximately 0.2 ug of genomic DNA, equivalent to 30,000 or so T cell genomes, went into each replicate PCR. Purified libraries were quantified with a Qubit 3.0 fluorometer, sized on a Bioanalyzer 2100, and re-quantified with the KAPA Library Quantification kit. Every immunoSEQ 96-well plate was sequenced on a separate single-read 150-cycle Illumina NextSeq 550 flow cell. Per the source publication's procedure: Because the immunoSEQ output included only junctional sequences and no quality scores, the filtering could not be the same as the filtering used for full-length reads. Sequences were annotated with PyIR, a Python wrapper for IgBLAST v1.9, using IMGT germline references to assign V/J genes and CDR3. Any read was removed if the V/J assignment was weak (E-value above 1e-6), the CDR3 was missing, or the read contained stop codons, out-of-frame junctions, or ambiguous translated residues. V3J clonotypes were defined as sequences sharing an identical inferred V gene, J gene, and CDR3 amino acid sequence. Percentage overlap between repertoires was computed as shared unique clonotypes divided by the size of the smaller repertoire. RTK rarefaction, the Chao1 estimator, and Recon v2.1 estimates of unobserved clonotypes were used to assess repertoire richness. Generation probabilities for all TCRbeta clonotypes obtained by the gDNA method from a few donors were computed using OLGA. Imported from immuneACCESS, the table was reduced by TCRdb to in-frame sequences with V and J called. These copies leave out some clones; in studies compared against another copy, an unresolved V gene accounts for under half, and the cause of the remainder is not known. The V and J calls and clone size are taken from that table; D and trimming were inferred from the DNA. This sample holds around 2.3 million clones; approximately 94% were observed only once. The ten top clones hold around 0.13% of the sample.

Cut back by 0 bases and 2 bases, the V and J ends lie 10 bases apart. From the cysteine up to the phenylalanine, the CDR3 has a length of 15 residues. Kept here is only the CDR3 DNA, which spans 45 bases and is read in frame from base 1. Taken from the germline V gene, the CDR1 and CDR2 loops are SGDLS and YYNGEE. Rearrangement joined TRBV9 to TRBJ2-3; matching of 6 bases hints at TRBD1 as the D gene. The sample comprised naive CD4+ T cells sorted from blood. Reading the label with the study, this specimen's cell subset or site is: CD45RA+ positively selected. This clonotype was obtained from a man aged 18 to 30 in good health. CDR3 protein: CASSVEEGVTDTQYF. The nucleotides read TGTGCCAGCAGCGTAGAAGAGGGGGTCACAGATACGCAGTATTTT. The variable domain in full, with residues beyond the CDR3 obtained from the reference TRBV9 and TRBJ2-3 genes, is DSGVTQTPKHLITATGQRVTLRCSPRSGDLSVYWYQQSLDQGLQFLIQYYNGEERAKGNILERFSAQQFPDLHSELNLSSLELGDSALYFCASSVEEGVTDTQYFGPGTRLTVL.